This T cell receptor (beta chain) was sequenced during a study of stem cell transplantation in POMP-related autoinflammatory disease. About the research overall: Defective thymoproteasomes were hypothesized to impair CD8+ T-cell positive selection. Before transplant, CD4+ T cells skewed naive and CD8+ proportions were low.

Only in-frame clones appear in the TCRdb table, and some are missing; sequencing was by immunoSEQ multiplex PCR. The data contain approximately 11,000 clones, around 86% of them singletons. PRAID combined immunodeficiency and autoinflammation. A note on this clone: Its cognate antigen is unknown.

Whole-study results and caveats: Across all analyzed T-cell subsets, patients with PRAID tended toward reduced diversity and increased clonality. Unique TRB V-J gene pairings were limited in number in patients with PRAID.

The CDR3 runs 13 residues. In germline, CDR1 is SGDLS, CDR2 YYNGEE. With 7 bases removed from V and 1 base from J, the gap between germline ends came to 11 bases. V usage is TRBV9 and J usage is TRBJ1-1, with a weak D call TRBD1 (5 bases). This receptor was taken from a human donor with POMP-related autoinflammation and immune dysregulation (PRAID). The sequencing used CD8+ T cells from PBMCs, collected before stem cell transplantation. This CDR3 is CASDTGTNTEAFF. The CDR3 DNA reads TGTGCCAGCGACACGGGGACGAACACTGAAGCTTTCTTT.